These 22 T cell receptor beta chains were all obtained from the same sample, sequenced in a study of blood T cell repertoires in COVID-19. Assay used: immunoSEQ multiplex PCR; TCRdb lists only in-frame clones, some missing. Here the sample spans some 130,000 clones, approximately 74% being singletons. The sequenced material came from peripheral blood. Receptors originate from a woman aged 70-85 years with acute or convalescent COVID-19.

V gene TRBV9 combines with J gene TRBJ2-1; perhaps TRBD2 as D (5 bases). The CDR3 is 15 amino acids. Germline loops: CDR1 SGDLS, CDR2 YYNGEE. V gave up 3 bases and J gave up 6 bases, with 16 bases separating them. The CDR3 spells CASSATSGVTNEQFF. CDR3 sequence (DNA): TGTGCCAGCAGCGCGACCAGCGGAGTCACCAATGAGCAGTTCTTC.

This chain connects TRBV7-8 to TRBJ2-1; 8 bases fit TRBD2. There are 16 residues in the CDR3. Germline CDR1 is SGHVS and CDR2 is FQNEAQ. With 2 bases clipped from V and 0 bases from J, the junction kept 3 bases outside the gene matches. The CDR3 DNA reads as TGTGCCAGCAGCTTACGGACTAGCAACTCCTACAATGAGCAGTTCTTC. It yields the protein CASSLRTSNSYNEQFF.

This clone was found once. The CDR3 region has the DNA TGTGCCAGCAGTTTAGACAGGGTGTCGTCGGAGCTGTTTTTT. Residues: CASSLDRVSSELFF. J is TRBJ2-2 and V is TRBV28; 7 bases agree with TRBD1. With 2 bases clipped from V and 10 bases from J, the junction kept 7 bases outside the gene matches. From germline, CDR1 is MDHEN and CDR2 SYDVKM. The CDR3 runs 14 residues.

This clone was seen just once. This chain links TRBV28 with TRBJ2-7, with 9 nucleotides matching TRBD1. Looked up from germline, CDR1 is MDHEN and CDR2 is SYDVKM. The CDR3 consists of 14 residues. J lost 0 bases, V lost 5 bases, and 2 bases had no gene match. This CDR3 reads CASSRTGASYEQYF. The CDR3 region has the DNA TGTGCCAGCAGTCGGACAGGGGCCTCCTACGAGCAGTACTTC. Full variable domain (rest looked up from reference TRBV28 and TRBJ2-7): DVKVTQSSRYLVKRTGEKVFLECVQDMDHENMFWYRQDPGLGLRLIYFSYDVKMKEKGDIPEGYSVSREKKERFSLILESASTNQTSMYLCASSRTGASYEQYFGPGTRLTVT.

The CDR3 region has the DNA TGTGCCAGCAGCCTGGTGCGATACAATGAGCAGTTCTTC. Protein sequence: CASSLVRYNEQFF. This chain connects TRBV5-8 to TRBJ2-1, with D unresolved. This CDR3 has 13 amino acids. Germline-derived CDR1 and CDR2 are SGHTS and YDEGEE. V lost 4 bases, J lost 4 bases, and 9 bases lay in between.

This clone was found a few times. The chain has TRBV27 and TRBJ1-6; D not resolved. The CDR3 runs to 12 residues. Per the germline V gene, CDR1 is MNHEY and CDR2 is SMNVEV (reference sequence). Between the trimmed V and J ends, which lost 4 bases and 7 bases, there was a span of 5 bases. The CDR3 DNA is TGTGCCAGCAGTTCCCAGAATTCACCCCTCCACTTT. It translates to CASSSQNSPLHF.

J is TRBJ1-6 and V is TRBV6-5; perhaps TRBD1 as D (5 bases). V dropped 5 bases and J dropped 3 bases, with 11 bases sitting between them. This CDR3 region has 15 residues. Per germline, CDR1 MNHEY and CDR2 SVGAGI. The CDR3 DNA follows: TGTGCCAGCAGTCGGACACAGGTCTATAATTCACCCCTCCACTTT. Its translation: CASSRTQVYNSPLHF.

CDR3 nucleotide sequence: TGTGCCACCAGCAGAGGCCCAGGGGGCTCCTACGAGCAGTACTTC. This codes for CATSRGPGGSYEQYF. J is TRBJ2-7 and V is TRBV15; 7 bases line up with TRBD1. The CDR3 is 15 residues long. The V gene end was trimmed by 1 base and the J gene end by 0 bases; junction bases not matched to a gene: 3. Germline lookup yields CDR1 LNHNV and CDR2 YYDKDF (reference sequence).

The chain has TRBV4-1 and TRBJ1-3; 12 positions agree with TRBD1. CDR3 size: 20 residues. Germline loops: CDR1 MGHRA, CDR2 YSYEKL. Trimming took 6 bases from V and 1 from J; bases not matched to a gene: 16. CDR3 residues: CASSPRGPGQGAVSGNTIYF. DNA of the CDR3: TGCGCCAGCAGTCCAAGGGGACCGGGACAGGGGGCCGTTTCTGGAAACACCATATATTTT.

The chain has TRBV19 and TRBJ1-2; maybe TRBD1 (5 bases). Germline V lookup: CDR1 LNHDA, CDR2 SQIVND (reference sequence). The CDR3 consists of 13 residues. The ends were cut back, 6 bases at V and 5 bases at J, with 13 bases in the middle. CDR3 sequence (DNA): TGTGCCAGTAGGCGGGACGGACTTTATGGCTACACCTTC. Its protein product is CASRRDGLYGYTF. The full variable domain, with the rest looked up from reference TRBV19 and TRBJ1-2, is DGGITQSPKYLFRKEGQNVTLSCEQNLNHDAMYWYRQDPGQGLRLIYYSQIVNDFQKGDIAEGYSVSREKKESFPLTVTSAQKNPTAFYLCASRRDGLYGYTFGSGTRLTVV.

The J gene is TRBJ1-1, the V gene TRBV9; 7 nucleotides agree with TRBD1. V shed 4 bases and J 4 bases; nucleotides not matched to a gene: 10. Germline V CDR1 and CDR2: SGDLS, YYNGEE. The CDR3 extends over 15 amino acids. The CDR3 DNA follows: TGTGCCAGCAGCACGGGGACAGAGCCAGGCACTGAAGCTTTCTTT. Encoded protein: CASSTGTEPGTEAFF. Full variable domain (remainder filled in from reference TRBV9 and TRBJ1-1): DSGVTQTPKHLITATGQRVTLRCSPRSGDLSVYWYQQSLDQGLQFLIQYYNGEERAKGNILERFSAQQFPDLHSELNLSSLELGDSALYFCASSTGTEPGTEAFFGQGTRLTVV.

This chain links TRBV19 with TRBJ1-4, with D unclear. In germline, CDR1 is LNHDA, CDR2 SQIVND (reference sequence). The CDR3 spans 15 residues. Trimming pared 3 bases from V and 10 bases from J, leaving 18 bases between. The chain's CDR3 is CASSMTSPGVRKLFF. Written as DNA, the CDR3 is TGTGCCAGTAGTATGACGTCCCCGGGAGTACGAAAACTGTTTTTT. The whole variable domain, filled in from reference TRBV19 and TRBJ1-4, reads DGGITQSPKYLFRKEGQNVTLSCEQNLNHDAMYWYRQDPGQGLRLIYYSQIVNDFQKGDIAEGYSVSREKKESFPLTVTSAQKNPTAFYLCASSMTSPGVRKLFFGSGTQLSVL.

The genes are TRBV21-1 and TRBJ1-1; TRBD1 is taken as the D call from the table, unchecked against the DNA. TRBV21-1 is an annotated pseudogene. This CDR3 contains 15 residues. This chain's CDR3 is CASSPRGYRDTEAFF. The CDR3 bases are TGTGCCAGCAGTCCCAGGGGCTATAGGGACACTGAAGCTTTCTTT.

The chain employs TRBV2 and TRBJ2-1, with 8 bases fitting TRBD1. The CDR3 totals 13 residues. The V segment lost 6 bases and the J segment 6 bases; nucleotides outside the gene matches: 4. Germline V lookup: CDR1 SNHLY, CDR2 FYNNEI. The CDR3, as DNA: TGTGCCAGCAGACCTACAGGGGGCAATGAGCAGTTCTTC. Translated, it gives CASRPTGGNEQFF.

This chain connects TRBV4-3 to TRBJ1-2, with TRBD1 matching over 9 bases. This CDR3 is built from 16 residues. Losses at the gene ends were 1 base for V and 5 bases for J; bases not matched to a gene: 8. Germline V CDR1 and CDR2: LGHNA, YSLEER. CDR3 sequence: CASSQAGTGKLYGYTF. DNA of the CDR3: TGCGCCAGCAGCCAAGCTGGGACAGGGAAACTTTATGGCTACACCTTC.

This clone has just a few counts. The chain recombines TRBV7-2 with TRBJ2-1, with TRBD2 identical over 12 bases. V was clipped by 5 bases and J by 4 bases; unmatched bases: 12. This CDR3 region has 18 residues. CDR1 SGHTA and CDR2 FQGNSA come from the germline V gene. The CDR3 reads CASSTLAGGPNLYNEQFF. The CDR3 region has the DNA TGTGCCAGCAGCACACTAGCGGGGGGTCCCAACCTTTACAATGAGCAGTTCTTC. The full variable domain, with the rest looked up from reference TRBV7-2 and TRBJ2-1, is GAGVSQSPSNKVTEKGKDVELRCDPISGHTALYWYRQSLGQGLEFLIYFQGNSAPDKSGLPSDRFSAERTGGSVSTLTIQRTQQEDSAVYLCASSTLAGGPNLYNEQFFGPGTRLTVL.

This rearrangement joins TRBV7-2 to TRBJ2-1; D ambiguous. CDR1 is SGHTA and CDR2 is FQGNSA in the germline V gene. Between the trimmed V and J ends, which lost 5 bases and 0 bases, there was a span of 14 bases. The CDR3 contains 16 residues. CDR3 in DNA: TGTGCCAGCAGCCGCCCCCCCAGAAGCTCCTACAATGAGCAGTTCTTC. This sequence encodes CASSRPPRSSYNEQFF.

This clone appeared a single time. The chain joins TRBV4-3 to TRBJ1-1; a weak D match, TRBD1 (6 bases). Germline V gene lookup returns CDR1 LGHNA and CDR2 YSLEER. CDR3 length: 15 residues. Trimming took 2 bases from V and 1 from J, leaving 11 bases between them. The CDR3 bases are TGCGCCAGCAGCCAAAACCGGGACACGAACACTGAAGCTTTCTTT. The encoded protein is CASSQNRDTNTEAFF.

The genes are TRBV5-4 and TRBJ1-4; 7 bases align to TRBD1. Germline V gene lookup returns CDR1 SGHNT and CDR2 YYREEE (reference sequence). J was trimmed by 3 bases and V by 4 bases; bases with no gene match: 6. This CDR3 is built from 15 residues. CDR3 loop: CASSPRDRPNEKLFF. The CDR3 region has the DNA TGTGCCAGCAGCCCTCGGGACAGACCTAATGAAAAACTGTTTTTT.

This sequence joins TRBV4-2 and TRBJ2-3, with TRBD2 matching over 15 bases. V was clipped by 1 base and J by 0 bases; unmatched bases: 5. The CDR3 sequence is 19 residues long. Per the germline V gene, CDR1 is LGHNA and CDR2 is YNFKEQ. The DNA for the CDR3 is TGTGCCAGCAGCCAAGTCGGGACTAGCGGGGGGCGAAGCACAGATACGCAGTATTTT. Translation: CASSQVGTSGGRSTDTQYF.

This chain uses TRBV4-1 with TRBJ2-5, with D maybe TRBD1 (5 bases). There are 15 residues in the CDR3. V was shortened by 2 bases and J by 5 bases, with 15 bases between the two germline ends. Germline CDR1 and CDR2: MGHRA and YSYEKL. The CDR3 loop is CASSQTSGIGETQYF. The CDR3 region has the DNA TGCGCCAGCAGCCAAACGTCAGGGATCGGGGAGACCCAGTACTTC.

The genes are TRBV27 and TRBJ1-2; 8 bases line up with TRBD1. CDR1 and CDR2 (germline): MNHEY, SMNVEV (reference sequence). V shed 5 bases, J shed 2 bases, and the junction held 7 bases outside the gene matches. This CDR3 comprises 15 residues. The DNA of the CDR3 is TGTGCCAGCAGTAGCCCCGGGACAGGAAACTATGGCTACACCTTC. Translating it yields CASSSPGTGNYGYTF.